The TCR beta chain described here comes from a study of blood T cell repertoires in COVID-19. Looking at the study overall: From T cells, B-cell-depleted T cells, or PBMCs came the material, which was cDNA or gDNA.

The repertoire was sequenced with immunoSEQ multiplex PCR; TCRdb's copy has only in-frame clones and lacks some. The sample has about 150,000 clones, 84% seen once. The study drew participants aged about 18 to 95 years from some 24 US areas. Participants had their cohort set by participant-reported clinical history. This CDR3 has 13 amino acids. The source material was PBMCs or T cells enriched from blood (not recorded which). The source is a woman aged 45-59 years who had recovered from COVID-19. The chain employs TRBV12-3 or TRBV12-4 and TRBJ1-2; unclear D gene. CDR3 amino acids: CATQRVGNSGYTF. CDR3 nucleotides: TGTGCTACTCAGCGGGTAGGGAACAGTGGCTACACCTTC.